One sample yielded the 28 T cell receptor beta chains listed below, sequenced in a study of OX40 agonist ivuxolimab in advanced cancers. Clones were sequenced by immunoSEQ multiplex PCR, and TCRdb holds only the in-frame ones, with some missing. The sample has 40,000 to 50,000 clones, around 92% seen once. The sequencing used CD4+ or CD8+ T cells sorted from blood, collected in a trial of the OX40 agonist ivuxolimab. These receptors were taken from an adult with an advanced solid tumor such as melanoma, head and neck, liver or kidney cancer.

CDR3 protein: CASSLGRTGPNEKLFF. CDR3 nucleotide sequence: TGCGCCAGCAGCTTGGGCCGGACAGGGCCTAATGAAAAACTGTTTTTT. V usage is TRBV5-1 and J usage is TRBJ1-4; TRBD1 aligns across 8 bases. From germline, CDR1 is SGHRS and CDR2 YFSETQ. Trimming took 0 bases from V and 3 from J; bases not matched to a gene: 4. The CDR3 spans 16 residues.

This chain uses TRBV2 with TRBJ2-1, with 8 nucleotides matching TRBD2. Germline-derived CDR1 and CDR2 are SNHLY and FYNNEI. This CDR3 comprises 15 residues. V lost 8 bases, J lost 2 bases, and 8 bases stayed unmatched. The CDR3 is CASGMARGAYNEQFF. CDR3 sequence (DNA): TGTGCCAGCGGTATGGCGCGGGGGGCCTACAATGAGCAGTTCTTC.

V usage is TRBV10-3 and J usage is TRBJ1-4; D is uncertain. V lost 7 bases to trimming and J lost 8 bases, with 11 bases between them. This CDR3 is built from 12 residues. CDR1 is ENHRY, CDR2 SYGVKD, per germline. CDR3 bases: TGTGCCATCAAAGGCTTTGACGAAAAACTGTTTTTT. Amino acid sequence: CAIKGFDEKLFF.

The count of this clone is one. CDR3 DNA: TGTGCCAGCAGCTTAGAAGCGGGGCCCTTCAACACCGGGGAGCTGTTTTTT. The encoded protein is CASSLEAGPFNTGELFF. The V and J genes are TRBV7-6 and TRBJ2-2, with 7 nucleotides matching TRBD2. V shed 1 base and J 2 bases; nucleotides not matched to a gene: 7. There are 17 residues in the CDR3. CDR1 SGHVS and CDR2 FNYEAQ come from the germline V gene.

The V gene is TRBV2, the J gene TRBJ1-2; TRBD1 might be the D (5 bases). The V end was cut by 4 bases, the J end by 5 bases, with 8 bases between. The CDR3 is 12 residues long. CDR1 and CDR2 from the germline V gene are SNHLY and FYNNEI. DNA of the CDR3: TGTGCCAGCAGTGGGGGGGGTTATGGCTACACCTTC. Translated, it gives CASSGGGYGYTF.

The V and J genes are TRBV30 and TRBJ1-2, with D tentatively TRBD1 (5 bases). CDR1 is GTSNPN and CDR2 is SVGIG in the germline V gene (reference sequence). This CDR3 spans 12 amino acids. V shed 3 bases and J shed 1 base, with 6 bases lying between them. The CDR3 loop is CAWRGLNYGYTF. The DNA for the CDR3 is TGTGCCTGGAGGGGGCTTAACTATGGCTACACCTTC. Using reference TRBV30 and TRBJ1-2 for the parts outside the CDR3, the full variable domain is SQTIHQWPATLVQPVGSPLSLECTVEGTSNPNLYWYRQAAGRGLQLLFYSVGIGQISSEVPQNLSASRPQDRQFILSSKKLLLSDSGFYLCAWRGLNYGYTFGSGTRLTVV.

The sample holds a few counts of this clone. CDR3 residues: CASRPHATNEKLFF. For the CDR3, the DNA is TGTGCCAGCAGACCTCACGCAACTAATGAAAAACTGTTTTTT. The V gene is TRBV6-5, the J gene TRBJ1-4; D not resolved. From germline, CDR1 is MNHEY and CDR2 SVGAGI. This CDR3 is 14 amino acids long. The V and J ends lost 6 bases and 0 bases respectively, with 8 bases between them.

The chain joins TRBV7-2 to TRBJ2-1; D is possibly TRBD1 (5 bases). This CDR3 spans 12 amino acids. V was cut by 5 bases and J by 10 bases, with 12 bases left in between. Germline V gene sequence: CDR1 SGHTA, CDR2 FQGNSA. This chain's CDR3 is CASSPGFLEQFF. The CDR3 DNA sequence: TGTGCCAGCAGCCCAGGGTTCCTAGAGCAGTTCTTC.

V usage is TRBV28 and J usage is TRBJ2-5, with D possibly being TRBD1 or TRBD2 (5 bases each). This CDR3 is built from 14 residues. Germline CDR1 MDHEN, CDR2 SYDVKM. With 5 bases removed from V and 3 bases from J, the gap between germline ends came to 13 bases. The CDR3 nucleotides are TGTGCCAGCAGTCGGGGACCCCTTGAAGAGACCCAGTACTTC. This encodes CASSRGPLEETQYF.

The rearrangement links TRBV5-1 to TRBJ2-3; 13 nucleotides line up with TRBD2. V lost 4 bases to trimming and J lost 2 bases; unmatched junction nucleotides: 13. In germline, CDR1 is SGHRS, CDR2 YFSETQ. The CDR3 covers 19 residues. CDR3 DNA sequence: TGCGCCAGCAGCCCAAGGCCACTAGCGGGGGGGACTTACACAGATACGCAGTATTTT. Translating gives CASSPRPLAGGTYTDTQYF.

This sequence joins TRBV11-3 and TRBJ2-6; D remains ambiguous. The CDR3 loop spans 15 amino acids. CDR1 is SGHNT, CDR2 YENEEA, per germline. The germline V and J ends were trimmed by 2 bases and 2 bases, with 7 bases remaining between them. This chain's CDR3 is CASSLIRTGANVLTF. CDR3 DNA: TGTGCCAGCAGCTTAATAAGGACTGGGGCCAACGTCCTGACTTTC.

The DNA of the CDR3 is TGTGCCAGCAGTAACTATCGCGGGGGTCAAGAGACCCAGTACTTC. Translation gives CASSNYRGGQETQYF. J is TRBJ2-5 and V is TRBV2; TRBD2 matches at 7 bases. The CDR3 extends over 15 amino acids. CDR1 is SNHLY and CDR2 is FYNNEI in the germline V gene. The V segment lost 5 bases and the J segment 2 bases; nucleotides outside the gene matches: 8.

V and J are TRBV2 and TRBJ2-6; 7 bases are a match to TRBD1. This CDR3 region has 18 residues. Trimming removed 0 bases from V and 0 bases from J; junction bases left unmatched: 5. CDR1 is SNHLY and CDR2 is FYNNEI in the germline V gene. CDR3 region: CASSEAGTVLSGANVLTF. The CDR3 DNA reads TGTGCCAGCAGTGAAGCGGGGACAGTCCTCTCTGGGGCCAACGTCCTGACTTTC.

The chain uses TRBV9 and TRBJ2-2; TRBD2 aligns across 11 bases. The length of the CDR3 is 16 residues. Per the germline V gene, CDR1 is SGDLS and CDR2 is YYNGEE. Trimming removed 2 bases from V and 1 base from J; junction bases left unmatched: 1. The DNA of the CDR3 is TGTGCCAGCAGCGTCGGGACTAGCGGGAACACCGGGGAGCTGTTTTTT. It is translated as CASSVGTSGNTGELFF. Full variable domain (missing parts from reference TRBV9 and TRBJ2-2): DSGVTQTPKHLITATGQRVTLRCSPRSGDLSVYWYQQSLDQGLQFLIQYYNGEERAKGNILERFSAQQFPDLHSELNLSSLELGDSALYFCASSVGTSGNTGELFFGEGSRLTVL.

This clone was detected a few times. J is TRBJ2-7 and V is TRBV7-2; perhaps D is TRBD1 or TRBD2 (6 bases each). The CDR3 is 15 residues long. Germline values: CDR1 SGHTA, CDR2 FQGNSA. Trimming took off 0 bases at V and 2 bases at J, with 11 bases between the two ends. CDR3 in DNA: TGTGCCAGCAGCTTAGCCGGGGGCTCCACCTACGAGCAGTACTTC. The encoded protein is CASSLAGGSTYEQYF.

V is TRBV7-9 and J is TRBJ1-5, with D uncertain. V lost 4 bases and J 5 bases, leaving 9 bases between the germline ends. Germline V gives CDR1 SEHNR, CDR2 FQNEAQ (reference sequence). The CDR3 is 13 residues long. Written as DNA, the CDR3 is TGTGCCAGCAGCTCCTCCTTAGATCAGCCCCAGCATTTT. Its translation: CASSSSLDQPQHF.

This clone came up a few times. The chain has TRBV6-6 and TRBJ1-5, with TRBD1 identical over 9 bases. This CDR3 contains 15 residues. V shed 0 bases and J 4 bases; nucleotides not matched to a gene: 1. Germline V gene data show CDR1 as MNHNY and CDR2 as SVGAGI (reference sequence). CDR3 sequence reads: CASSYSGTGNQPQHF. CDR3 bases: TGTGCCAGCAGTTACTCCGGGACAGGGAATCAGCCCCAGCATTTT.

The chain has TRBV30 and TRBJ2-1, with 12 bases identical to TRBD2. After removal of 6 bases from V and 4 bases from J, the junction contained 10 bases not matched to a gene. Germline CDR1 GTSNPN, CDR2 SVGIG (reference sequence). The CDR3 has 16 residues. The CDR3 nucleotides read TGTGCCTGCTTAACCGGACTAGCGGGGATATACAATGAGCAGTTCTTC. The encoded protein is CACLTGLAGIYNEQFF.

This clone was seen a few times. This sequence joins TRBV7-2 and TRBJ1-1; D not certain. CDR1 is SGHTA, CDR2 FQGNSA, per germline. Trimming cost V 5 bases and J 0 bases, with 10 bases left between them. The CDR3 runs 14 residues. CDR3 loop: CASSPSPLNTEAFF. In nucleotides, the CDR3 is TGTGCCAGCAGCCCTTCCCCTCTGAACACTGAAGCTTTCTTT.

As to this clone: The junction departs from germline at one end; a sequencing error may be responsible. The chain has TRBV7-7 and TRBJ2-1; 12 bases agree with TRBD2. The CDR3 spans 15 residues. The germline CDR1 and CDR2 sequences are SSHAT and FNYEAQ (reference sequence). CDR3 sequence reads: CASSPTSGGRNEQFF. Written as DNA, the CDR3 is TGTGCTAGCAGCCCGACTAGCGGGGGTCGGAATGAGCAGTTCTTC.

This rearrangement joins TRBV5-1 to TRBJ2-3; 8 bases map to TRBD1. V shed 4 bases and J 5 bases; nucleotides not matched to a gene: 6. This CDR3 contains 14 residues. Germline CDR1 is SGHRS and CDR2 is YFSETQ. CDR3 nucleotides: TGCGCCAGCAGCCCGGGACAGGACCAAGATACGCAGTATTTT. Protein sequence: CASSPGQDQDTQYF.

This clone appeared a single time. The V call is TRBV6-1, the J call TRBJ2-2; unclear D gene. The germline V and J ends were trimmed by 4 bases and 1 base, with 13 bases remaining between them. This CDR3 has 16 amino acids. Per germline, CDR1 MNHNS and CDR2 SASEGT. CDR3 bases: TGTGCCAGCAGTGCCACCTTAGCAGTGAACACCGGGGAGCTGTTTTTT. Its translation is CASSATLAVNTGELFF.

The CDR3 DNA follows: TGTGCCAGCAGCGTAGGACTAGCTCTAGGGAACAATGAGCAGTTCTTC. Its protein is CASSVGLALGNNEQFF. The chain has TRBV9 and TRBJ2-1, with 7 bases matching TRBD2. Per the germline V gene, CDR1 is SGDLS and CDR2 is YYNGEE. The CDR3 loop spans 16 amino acids. J lost 5 bases, V lost 0 bases, and 8 bases had no gene match.

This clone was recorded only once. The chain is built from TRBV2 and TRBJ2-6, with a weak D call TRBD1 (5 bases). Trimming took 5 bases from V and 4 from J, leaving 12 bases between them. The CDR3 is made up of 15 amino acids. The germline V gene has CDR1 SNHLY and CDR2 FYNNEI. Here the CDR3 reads CASSKGLAGANVLTF. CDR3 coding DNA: TGTGCCAGCAGTAAGGGGCTGGCCGGGGCCAACGTCCTGACTTTC.

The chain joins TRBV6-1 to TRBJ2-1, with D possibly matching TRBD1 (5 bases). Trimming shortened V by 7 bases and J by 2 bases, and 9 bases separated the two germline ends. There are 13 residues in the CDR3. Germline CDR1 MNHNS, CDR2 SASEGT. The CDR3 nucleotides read TGTGCCAGCACGACAGATACCTACAATGAGCAGTTCTTC. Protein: CASTTDTYNEQFF.

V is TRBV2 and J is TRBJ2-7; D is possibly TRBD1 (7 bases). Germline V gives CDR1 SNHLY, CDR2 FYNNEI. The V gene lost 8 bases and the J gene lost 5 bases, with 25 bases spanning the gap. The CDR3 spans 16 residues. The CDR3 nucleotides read TGTGCCAGCCTTGTAGGGGGCGCGGGATCGTTCGACGAGCAGTACTTC. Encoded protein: CASLVGGAGSFDEQYF.

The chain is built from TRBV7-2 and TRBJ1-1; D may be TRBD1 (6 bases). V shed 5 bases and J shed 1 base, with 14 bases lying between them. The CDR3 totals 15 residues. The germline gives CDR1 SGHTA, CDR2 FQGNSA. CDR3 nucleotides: TGTGCCAGCAGCCCAGGGGTCCCAAGGAACACTGAAGCTTTCTTT. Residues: CASSPGVPRNTEAFF.

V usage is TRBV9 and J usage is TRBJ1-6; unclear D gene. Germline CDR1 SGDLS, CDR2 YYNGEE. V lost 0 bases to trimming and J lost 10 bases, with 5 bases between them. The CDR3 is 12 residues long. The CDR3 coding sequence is TGTGCCAGCAGCGTAGGGTGGTCACCCCTCCACTTT. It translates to CASSVGWSPLHF. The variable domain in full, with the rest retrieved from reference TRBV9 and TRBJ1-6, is DSGVTQTPKHLITATGQRVTLRCSPRSGDLSVYWYQQSLDQGLQFLIQYYNGEERAKGNILERFSAQQFPDLHSELNLSSLELGDSALYFCASSVGWSPLHFGNGTRLTVT.